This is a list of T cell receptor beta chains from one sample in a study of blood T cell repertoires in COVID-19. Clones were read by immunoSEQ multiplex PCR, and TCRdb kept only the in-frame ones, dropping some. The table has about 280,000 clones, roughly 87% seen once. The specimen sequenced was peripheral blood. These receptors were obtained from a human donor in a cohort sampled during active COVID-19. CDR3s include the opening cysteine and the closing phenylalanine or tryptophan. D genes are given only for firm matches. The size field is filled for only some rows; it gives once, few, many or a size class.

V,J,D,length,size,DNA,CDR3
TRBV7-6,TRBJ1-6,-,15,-,TGTGCCAGCAGCTTAGAAGAAGGGAGGAATTCACCCCTCCACTTT,CASSLEEGRNSPLHF
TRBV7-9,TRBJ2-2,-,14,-,TGTGCCAGCAGCCAGGACAGTAACACCGGGGAGCTGTTTTTT,CASSQDSNTGELFF
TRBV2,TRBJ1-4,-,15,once,TGTGCCAGCAGGCTCAGACTAGCAACTAATGAAAAACTGTTTTTT,CASRLRLATNEKLFF
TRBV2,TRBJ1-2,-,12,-,TGTGCCAGCACCGCAGGGTCCTATGGCTACACCTTC,CASTAGSYGYTF
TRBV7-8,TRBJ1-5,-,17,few,TGTGCCAGCAGCTTAGGTTCAGAGACAGGACTTAATCAGCCCCAGCATTTT,CASSLGSETGLNQPQHF
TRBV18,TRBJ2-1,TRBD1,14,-,TGTGCCAGCTCACTCTTCCAGGGGGCAAACGAGCAGTTCTTC,CASSLFQGANEQFF
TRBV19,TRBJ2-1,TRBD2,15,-,TGTGCCAGTAGCAAAGAGGGACTAGTGGAAGGTGAGCAGTTCTTC,CASSKEGLVEGEQFF
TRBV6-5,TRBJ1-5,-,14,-,TGTGCCAGCAAAAGCAGGGAACCATATCAGCCCCAGCATTTT,CASKSREPYQPQHF
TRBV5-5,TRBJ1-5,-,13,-,TGTGCCAGCAGCTTACAGGGAAATCAGCCCCAGCATTTT,CASSLQGNQPQHF
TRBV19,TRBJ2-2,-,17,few,TGTGCCAGTAGTTTCCCCCCGGCGACTCGTTACACCGGGGAGCTGTTTTTT,CASSFPPATRYTGELFF
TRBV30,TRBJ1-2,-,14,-,TGTGCCTGGACCCGCGGGAGGGGACCCTATGGCTACACCTTC,CAWTRGRGPYGYTF
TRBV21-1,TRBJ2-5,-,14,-,TGTGCCAGCAGCAAATCCTTGTACCAAGAGACCCAGTACTTC,CASSKSLYQETQYF
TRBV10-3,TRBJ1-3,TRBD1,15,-,TGTGCCATCAGTACAGGGGCCAACTCTGGAAACACCATATATTTT,CAISTGANSGNTIYF
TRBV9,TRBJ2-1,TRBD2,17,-,TGTGCCAGCAGCGTGGCAGCGGGAGGGCCGACGGGCAATGAGCAGTTCTTC,CASSVAAGGPTGNEQFF
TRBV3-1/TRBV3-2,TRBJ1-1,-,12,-,TGTGCTTCGGTGGGCGTTCGTACTGAAGCTTTCTTT,CASVGVRTEAFF
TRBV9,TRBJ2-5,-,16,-,TGTGCCAGCAGCGTAGCAGGAGGCAGTAGACAAGAGACCCAGTACTTC,CASSVAGGSRQETQYF
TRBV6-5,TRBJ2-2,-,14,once,TGTGCCAGCAACCCGACATCTAACACCGGGGAGCTGTTTTTT,CASNPTSNTGELFF
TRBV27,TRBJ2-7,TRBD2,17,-,TGTGCCAGCAGTTTCCTGATTATGGGAGGGAAAACCTACGAGCAGTACTTC,CASSFLIMGGKTYEQYF
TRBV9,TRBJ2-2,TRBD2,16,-,TGTGCCAGCAGCGTTCGAGTGGGAGGGGATACCGGGGAGCTGTTTTTT,CASSVRVGGDTGELFF
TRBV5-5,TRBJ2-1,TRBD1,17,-,TGTGCCAGCAGCTTGGCTCCCGGGACAGGGGGTAGGAATGAGCAGTTCTTC,CASSLAPGTGGRNEQFF
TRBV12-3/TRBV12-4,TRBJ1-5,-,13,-,TGTGCCAGCAGTTTAAGCAGGGATCAGCCCCAGCATTTT,CASSLSRDQPQHF
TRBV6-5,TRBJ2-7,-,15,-,TGTGCCAGCCGAGTGGAGGCAGGCGCCGCCTCGGGGCAGTACTTC,CASRVEAGAASGQYF
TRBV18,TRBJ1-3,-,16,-,TGTGCCAGCTCACCGGGTTCACGGAGCTCTGGAAACACCATATATTTT,CASSPGSRSSGNTIYF
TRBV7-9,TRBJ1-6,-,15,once,TGTGCCAGCAGCCCAGTTGGGCAGATGTCTTCACCCCTCCACTTT,CASSPVGQMSSPLHF
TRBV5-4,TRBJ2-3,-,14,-,TGTGCCAGCAGTCCGGGACTGAGCACAGATACGCAGTATTTT,CASSPGLSTDTQYF
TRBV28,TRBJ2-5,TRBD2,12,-,TGTGCCAGCAGTTTGGATGGGAGGGCCCAGTACTTC,CASSLDGRAQYF
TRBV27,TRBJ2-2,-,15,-,TGTGCCAGCAGGTGGGACGGGAGAGACACCGGGGAGCTGTTTTTT,CASRWDGRDTGELFF
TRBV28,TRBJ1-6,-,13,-,TGTGCCAGCATGCGGCAGGGAAATTCACCCCTCCACTTT,CASMRQGNSPLHF
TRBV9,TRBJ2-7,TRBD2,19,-,TGTGCCAGCAGCGTAGCCTTAACTAGCGGGAGTCTTCCAAGCTACGAGCAGTACTTC,CASSVALTSGSLPSYEQYF
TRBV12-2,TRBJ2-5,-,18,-,TGTGCAAGTCGCTTAGTCTCCTCCGTTCGACAGGGCGGAGAGACCCAGTACTTC,CASRLVSSVRQGGETQYF
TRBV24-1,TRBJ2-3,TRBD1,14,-,TGTGCCACCCAAAGGGGGCAGTCCACAGATACGCAGTATTTT,CATQRGQSTDTQYF
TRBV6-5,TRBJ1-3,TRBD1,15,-,TGTGCCAGCAGTTTGACAGGGATCTCTGGAAACACCATATATTTT,CASSLTGISGNTIYF
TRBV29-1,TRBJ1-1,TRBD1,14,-,TGCAGCGTGCGCAGGGGGCCGGCGGGCACTGAAGCTTTCTTT,CSVRRGPAGTEAFF
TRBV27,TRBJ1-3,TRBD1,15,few,TGTGCCAGCAGTAGGGACAGGGCTACTGGAAACACCATATATTTT,CASSRDRATGNTIYF
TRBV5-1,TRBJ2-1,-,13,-,TGCGCCAGCACCACCCAACCGGGGAATGAGCAGTTCTTC,CASTTQPGNEQFF
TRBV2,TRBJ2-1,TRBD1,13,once,TGTGCCAGCAGTCGACAGGGATGGGATGAGCAGTTCTTC,CASSRQGWDEQFF
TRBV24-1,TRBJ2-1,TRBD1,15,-,TGTGCCACCAGTGAGACAGGGGGTTCCTACAATGAGCAGTTCTTC,CATSETGGSYNEQFF
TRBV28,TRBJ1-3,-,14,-,TGTGCCACCGAACAGGGTTTCCCTGGAAACACCATATATTTT,CATEQGFPGNTIYF
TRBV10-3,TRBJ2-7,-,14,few,TGTGCCATCAGTGAGTCTAGCGTGTCCTACGAGCAGTACTTC,CAISESSVSYEQYF
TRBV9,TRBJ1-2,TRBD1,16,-,TGTGCCAGCAGCGTAGGAGGGATCGACAGGGGCTATGGCTACACCTTC,CASSVGGIDRGYGYTF